The clone carrying this T cell receptor beta chain was recorded many times. The CDR3 has 15 amino acids. Looked up from germline, CDR1 is SGHRS and CDR2 is YFSETQ. V lost 2 bases to trimming and J lost 0 bases, with 11 bases between them. The data were obtained in a study of response to subunit inactivated influenza vaccine. TCRdb called the RT-PCR reads again in MiXCR, with one record for every CDR3 protein. The data hold about 570,000 distinct CDR3 sequences, with around 10% observed a single time. These data were also filed under a second study, of T cells expressing NK-cell markers. That investigation notes: Production of TCR beta cDNA relied on 5'RACE template switching with UMIs. One observes that, in a handful of donors, these clonotypes were also the leading ones within the CD3+CD56-NKG2C+ fraction.

Sample: PBMCs from blood, taken on the day of vaccination. The V call is TRBV5-1, the J call TRBJ1-1; weak D call: TRBD1 (5 bases). The source is a man aged 50 to 60 who received an inactivated influenza vaccine. In DNA form, the CDR3 reads TGCGCCAGCAGCTTACCCGGGGGGGTGAACACTGAAGCTTTCTTT. Protein sequence: CASSLPGGVNTEAFF.